This T cell receptor beta chain was identified during a study of metastatic and nonmetastatic thyroid tumors. Overall study: Samples came from malignant and benign thyroid patients, and repertoires were compared across blood and tumor or nodule tissue.

CDR1 SGHAT and CDR2 FQNNGV come from the germline V gene. Losses at the gene ends were 0 bases for V and 4 bases for J; bases not matched to a gene: 2. The CDR3 loop spans 15 amino acids. Overall study results and limits: The study reportedly found significantly higher TCR beta diversity in malignant thyroid tumors than benign nodules, in blood and tumor.

Until they underwent thyroid surgery, no patient had received any treatment. This clone was counted many times. The antigen remains undetermined. Original methodology: Across clinicopathological groups, CDR3 differences served as the basis for building a distant-metastasis classifier for papillary thyroid cancer. MiXCR re-clonotyped the PCR reads for TCRdb. The V and J calls reflect TCRdb's pipeline rather than the authors' work. The table shows about 24,000 clones, with roughly a fifth occurring only once. This receptor was taken from a male donor with papillary thyroid cancer or a benign thyroid nodule (not recorded which). Some clones in this sample may be carry-over from other donors' samples. The sequencing sample was made of blood. The rearrangement uses TRBV11-2 and TRBJ1-3; 8 bases are shared with TRBD1. For the CDR3, the DNA is TGTGCCAGCAGCTTAGAGCAGGGGGCGGGAAACACCATATATTTT. Protein product: CASSLEQGAGNTIYF.